The clone carrying this TCR beta chain was seen repeatedly, ten times or more. The entry originates in a study of T cells after yellow fever vaccination. Template-switching 5'RACE yielded the TCR cDNA; a universal primer site and UMIs were added in the process. MiXCR, applied by TCRdb to the 5' RACE reads, yields one record per CDR3 protein. The sample holds approximately 330,000 distinct CDR3 sequences; over 4% are singletons and the top ten take approximately 23%. With V trimmed by 5 bases and J by 7 bases, 7 bases remained unmatched. The CDR3 runs to 13 residues. Germline CDR1 and CDR2: LGHNA and YSLEER.

The chain recombines TRBV4-3 with TRBJ1-1; TRBD1 aligns across 7 bases. This clonotype was obtained from a man between 18 and 35 years old who received the YFV17D yellow fever vaccine. Sample: PBMCs, taken 5 days after the yellow fever booster vaccination. The CDR3 sequence is CASSDREIGEAFF. Written as DNA, the CDR3 is TGCGCCAGCAGCGACAGGGAGATTGGTGAAGCTTTCTTT.